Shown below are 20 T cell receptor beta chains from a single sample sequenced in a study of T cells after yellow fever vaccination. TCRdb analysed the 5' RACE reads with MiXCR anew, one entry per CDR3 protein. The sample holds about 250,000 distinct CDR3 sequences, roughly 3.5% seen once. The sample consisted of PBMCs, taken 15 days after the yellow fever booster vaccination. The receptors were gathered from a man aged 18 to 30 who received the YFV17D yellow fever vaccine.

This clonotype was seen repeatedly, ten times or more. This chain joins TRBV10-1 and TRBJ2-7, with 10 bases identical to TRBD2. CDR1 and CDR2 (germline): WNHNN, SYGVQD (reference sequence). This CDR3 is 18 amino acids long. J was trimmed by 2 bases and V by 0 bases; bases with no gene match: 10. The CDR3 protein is CASSESLRASGGPYEQYF. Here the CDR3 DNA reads TGCGCCAGCAGTGAGTCCCTCCGGGCTAGCGGGGGACCCTACGAGCAGTACTTC.

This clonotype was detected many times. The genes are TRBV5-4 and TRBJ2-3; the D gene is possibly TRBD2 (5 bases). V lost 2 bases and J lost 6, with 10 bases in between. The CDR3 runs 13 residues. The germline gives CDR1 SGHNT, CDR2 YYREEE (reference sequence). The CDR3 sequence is CASSFQADDTQYF. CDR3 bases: TGTGCCAGCAGCTTTCAAGCGGACGATACGCAGTATTTT.

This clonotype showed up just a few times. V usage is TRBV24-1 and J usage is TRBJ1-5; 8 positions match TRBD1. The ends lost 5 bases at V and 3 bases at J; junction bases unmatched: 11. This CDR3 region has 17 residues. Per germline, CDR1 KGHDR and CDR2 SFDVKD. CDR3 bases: TGTGCCACCAGTGGCCCCGGGACAGGCAGCTCCAATCAGCCCCAGCATTTT. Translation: CATSGPGTGSSNQPQHF.

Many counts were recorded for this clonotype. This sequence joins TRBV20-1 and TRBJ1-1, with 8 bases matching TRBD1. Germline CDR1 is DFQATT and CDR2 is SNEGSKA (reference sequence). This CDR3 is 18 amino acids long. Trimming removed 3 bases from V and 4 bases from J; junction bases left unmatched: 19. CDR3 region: CSARVLGARGPWGTEAFF. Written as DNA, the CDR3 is TGCAGTGCTAGGGTGTTGGGGGCCAGGGGGCCGTGGGGCACTGAAGCTTTCTTT.

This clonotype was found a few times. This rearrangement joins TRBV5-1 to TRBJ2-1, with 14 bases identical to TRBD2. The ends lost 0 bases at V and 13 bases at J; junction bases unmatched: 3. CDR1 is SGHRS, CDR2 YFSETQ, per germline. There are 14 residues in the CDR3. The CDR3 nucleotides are TGCGCCAGCAGCTTGGGGACTAGCGGGGGGTTCCAGTTCTTC. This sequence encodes CASSLGTSGGFQFF.

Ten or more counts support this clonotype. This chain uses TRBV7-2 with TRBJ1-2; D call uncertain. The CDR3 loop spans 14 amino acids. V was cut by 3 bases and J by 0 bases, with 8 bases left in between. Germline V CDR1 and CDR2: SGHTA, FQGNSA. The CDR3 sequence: CASSLMSTNYGYTF. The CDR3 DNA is TGTGCCAGCAGCTTGATGTCAACTAACTATGGCTACACCTTC.

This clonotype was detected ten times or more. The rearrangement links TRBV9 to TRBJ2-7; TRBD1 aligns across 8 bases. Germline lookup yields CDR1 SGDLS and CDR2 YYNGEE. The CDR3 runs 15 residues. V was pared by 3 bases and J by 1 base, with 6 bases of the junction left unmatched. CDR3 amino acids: CASSAGTGLSYEQYF. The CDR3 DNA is TGTGCCAGCAGCGCCGGGACAGGCCTATCCTACGAGCAGTACTTC.

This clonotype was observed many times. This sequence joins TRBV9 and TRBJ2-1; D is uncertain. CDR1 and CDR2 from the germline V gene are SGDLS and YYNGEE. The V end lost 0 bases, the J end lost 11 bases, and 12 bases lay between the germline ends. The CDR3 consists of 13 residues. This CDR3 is CASSVELGTKQFF. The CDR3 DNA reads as TGTGCCAGCAGCGTAGAGTTAGGCACGAAGCAGTTCTTC.

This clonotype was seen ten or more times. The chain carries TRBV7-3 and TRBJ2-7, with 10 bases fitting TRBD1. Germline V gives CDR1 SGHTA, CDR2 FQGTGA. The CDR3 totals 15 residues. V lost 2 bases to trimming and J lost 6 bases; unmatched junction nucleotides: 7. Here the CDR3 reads CASSLVGQGVCEQYV. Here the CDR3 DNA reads TGTGCCAGCAGCTTAGTAGGACAGGGGGTTTGCGAGCAGTACGTC.

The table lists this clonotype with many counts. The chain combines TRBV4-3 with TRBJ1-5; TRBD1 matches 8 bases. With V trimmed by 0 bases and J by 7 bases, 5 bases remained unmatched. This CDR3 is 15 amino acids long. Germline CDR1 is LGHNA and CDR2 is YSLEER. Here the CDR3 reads CASSQDPGGLQPQHF. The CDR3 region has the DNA TGCGCCAGCAGCCAAGACCCAGGGGGCTTGCAGCCCCAGCATTTT.

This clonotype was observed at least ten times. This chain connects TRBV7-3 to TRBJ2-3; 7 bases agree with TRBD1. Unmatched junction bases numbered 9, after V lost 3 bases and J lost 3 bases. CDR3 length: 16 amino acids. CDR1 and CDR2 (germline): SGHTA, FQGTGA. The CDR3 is CASSFIGGARTDTQYF. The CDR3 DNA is TGTGCCAGCAGCTTCATAGGGGGCGCAAGAACAGATACGCAGTATTTT.

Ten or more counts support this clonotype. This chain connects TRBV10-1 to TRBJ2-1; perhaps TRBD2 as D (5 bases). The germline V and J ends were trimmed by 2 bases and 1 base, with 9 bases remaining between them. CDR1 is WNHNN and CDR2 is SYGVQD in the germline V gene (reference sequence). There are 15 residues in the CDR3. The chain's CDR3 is CASSERRGSYNEQFF. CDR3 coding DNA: TGCGCCAGCAGTGAGCGCCGCGGGTCCTACAATGAGCAGTTCTTC.

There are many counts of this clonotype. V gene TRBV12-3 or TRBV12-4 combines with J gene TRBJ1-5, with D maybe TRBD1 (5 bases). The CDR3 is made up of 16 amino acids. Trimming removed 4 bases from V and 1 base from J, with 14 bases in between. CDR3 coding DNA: TGTGCCAGCAGTTGGGGCTCGGTTTCGAGCAATCAGCCCCAGCATTTT. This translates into CASSWGSVSSNQPQHF.

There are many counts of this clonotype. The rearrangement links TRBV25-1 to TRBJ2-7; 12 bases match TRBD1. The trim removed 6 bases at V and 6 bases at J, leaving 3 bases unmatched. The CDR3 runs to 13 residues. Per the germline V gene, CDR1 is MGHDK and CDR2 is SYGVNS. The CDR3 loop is CASSRDRGLEQYF. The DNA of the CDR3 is TGTGCCAGCAGCCGGGACAGGGGGCTCGAGCAGTACTTC.

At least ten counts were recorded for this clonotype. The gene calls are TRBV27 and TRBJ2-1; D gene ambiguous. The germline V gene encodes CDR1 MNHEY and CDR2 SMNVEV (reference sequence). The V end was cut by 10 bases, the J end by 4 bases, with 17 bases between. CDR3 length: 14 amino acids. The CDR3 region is CATSSLAAYNEQFF. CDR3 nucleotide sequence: TGTGCCACTTCATCCCTCGCGGCTTACAATGAGCAGTTCTTC.

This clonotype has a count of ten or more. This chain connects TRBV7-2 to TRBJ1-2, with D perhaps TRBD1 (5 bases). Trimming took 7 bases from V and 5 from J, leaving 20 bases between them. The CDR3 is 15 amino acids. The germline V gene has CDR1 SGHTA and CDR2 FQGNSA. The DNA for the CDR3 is TGTGCCAGCACGCCATCCCCCGGGGCGATATATGGCTACACCTTC. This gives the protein CASTPSPGAIYGYTF. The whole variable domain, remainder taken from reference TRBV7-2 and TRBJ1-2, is GAGVSQSPSNKVTEKGKDVELRCDPISGHTALYWYRQSLGQGLEFLIYFQGNSAPDKSGLPSDRFSAERTGGSVSTLTIQRTQQEDSAVYLCASTPSPGAIYGYTFGSGTRLTVV.

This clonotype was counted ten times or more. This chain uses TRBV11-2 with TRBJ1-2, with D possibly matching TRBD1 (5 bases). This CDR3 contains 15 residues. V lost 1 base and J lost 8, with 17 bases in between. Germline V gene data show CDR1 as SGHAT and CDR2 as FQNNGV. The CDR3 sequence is CASSLALLTGRGYTF. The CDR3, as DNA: TGTGCCAGCAGCTTAGCTTTGCTCACAGGTCGGGGCTACACCTTC.

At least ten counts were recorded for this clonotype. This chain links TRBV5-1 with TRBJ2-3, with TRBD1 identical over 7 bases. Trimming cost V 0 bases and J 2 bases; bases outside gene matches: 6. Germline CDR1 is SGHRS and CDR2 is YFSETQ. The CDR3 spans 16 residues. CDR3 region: CASSLGQGTDTDTQYF. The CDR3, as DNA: TGCGCCAGCAGCTTGGGACAGGGAACGGACACAGATACGCAGTATTTT.

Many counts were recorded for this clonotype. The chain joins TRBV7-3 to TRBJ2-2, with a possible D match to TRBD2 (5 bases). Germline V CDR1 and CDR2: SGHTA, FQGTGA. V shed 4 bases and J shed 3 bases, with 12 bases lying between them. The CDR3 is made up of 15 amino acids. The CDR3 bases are TGTGCCAGCAGCTGGTCCGGGAAAGACACCGGGGAGCTGTTTTTT. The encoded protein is CASSWSGKDTGELFF.

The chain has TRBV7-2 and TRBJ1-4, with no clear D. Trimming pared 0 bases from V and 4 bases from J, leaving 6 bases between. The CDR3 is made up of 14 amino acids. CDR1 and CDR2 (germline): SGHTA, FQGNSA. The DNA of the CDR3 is TGTGCCAGCAGCTTAGCCGGTTATAATGAAAAACTGTTTTTT. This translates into CASSLAGYNEKLFF.